This T cell receptor beta chain is drawn from a study of breast tumors, draining lymph nodes, adjacent tissues. Regarding the study as a whole: Compared with basal-like, luminal-like tumors shared significantly more repertoire with nontumor tissue. Tumor T cell lymph node origin was a supported hypothesis, not proven.

To note about this clonotype: Its cognate antigen is unknown.

Each CDR3 protein gets one entry after TCRdb re-called the multiplex PCR reads with MiXCR. The repertoire includes about 89,000 distinct CDR3 sequences, around 28% of them detected once, and 8.1% sits in the top ten. V lost 2 bases and J lost 15, with 23 bases in between. This CDR3 region has 14 residues. Germline V gives CDR1 GTSNPN, CDR2 SVGIG (reference sequence). Breast cancer patients provided tissue from their axillary draining lymph nodes. The sample comprised axillary lymph node tissue. The chain combines TRBV30 with TRBJ1-3; D perhaps matches TRBD1 (5 bases). The receptor was derived from a female donor with breast cancer. Some clones in this sample may be carry-over from other donors' samples. CDR3 sequence (DNA): TGTGCCTGGAGTCTGTCGGGGCCTGGAAACTCCACATATTTT. Translated: CAWSLSGPGNSTYF.